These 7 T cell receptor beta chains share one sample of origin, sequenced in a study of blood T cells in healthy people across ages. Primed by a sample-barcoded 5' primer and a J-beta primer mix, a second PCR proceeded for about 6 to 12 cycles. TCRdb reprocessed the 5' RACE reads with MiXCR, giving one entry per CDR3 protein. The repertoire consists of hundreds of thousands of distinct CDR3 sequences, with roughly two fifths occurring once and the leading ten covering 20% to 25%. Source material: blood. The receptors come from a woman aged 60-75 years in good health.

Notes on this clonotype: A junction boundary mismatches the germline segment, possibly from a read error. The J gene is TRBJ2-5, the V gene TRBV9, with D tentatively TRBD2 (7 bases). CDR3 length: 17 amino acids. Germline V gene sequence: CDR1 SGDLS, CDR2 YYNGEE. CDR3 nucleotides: TGTGCTAGCAGCTCCCGTCCGATGGGCGGGGGCCACAATGAGCAGTACTTC. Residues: CASSSRPMGGGHNEQYF.

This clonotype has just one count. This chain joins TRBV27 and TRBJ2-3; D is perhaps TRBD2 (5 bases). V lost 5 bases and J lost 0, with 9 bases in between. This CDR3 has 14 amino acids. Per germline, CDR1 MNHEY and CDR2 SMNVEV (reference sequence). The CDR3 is CASSAGLSTDTQYF. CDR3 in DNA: TGTGCCAGCAGTGCGGGCTTAAGCACAGATACGCAGTATTTT.

The CDR3 bases are TGTGCCAGCAGTTCCAGGGGCTCCTGGCCCACAGATACGCAGTATTTT. It yields the protein CASSSRGSWPTDTQYF. The rearrangement links TRBV6-5 to TRBJ2-3, with D possibly being TRBD1 (6 bases). V lost 4 bases, J lost 2 bases, and 16 bases lay in between. Germline CDR1 MNHEY, CDR2 SVGAGI. The CDR3 is 16 amino acids.

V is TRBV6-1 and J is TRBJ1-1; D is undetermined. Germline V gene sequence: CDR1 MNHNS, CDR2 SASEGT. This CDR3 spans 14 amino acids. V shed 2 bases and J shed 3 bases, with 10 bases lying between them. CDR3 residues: CASSEHTEDTEAFF. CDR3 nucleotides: TGTGCCAGCAGTGAACACACGGAGGACACTGAAGCTTTCTTT.

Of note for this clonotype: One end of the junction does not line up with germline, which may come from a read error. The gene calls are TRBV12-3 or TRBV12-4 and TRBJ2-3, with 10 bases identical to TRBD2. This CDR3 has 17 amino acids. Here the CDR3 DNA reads TGTGTCAGCAGTTTACCTTTAGCGGGGGGCGTCACAGATACGCAGTATTTT. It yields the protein CVSSLPLAGGVTDTQYF.

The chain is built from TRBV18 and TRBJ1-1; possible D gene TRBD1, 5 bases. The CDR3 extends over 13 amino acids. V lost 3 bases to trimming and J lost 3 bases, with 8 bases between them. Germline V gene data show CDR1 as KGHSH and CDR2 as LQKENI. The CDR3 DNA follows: TGTGCCAGCTCACCGAGCAGGGACACTGAAGCTTTCTTT. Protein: CASSPSRDTEAFF.

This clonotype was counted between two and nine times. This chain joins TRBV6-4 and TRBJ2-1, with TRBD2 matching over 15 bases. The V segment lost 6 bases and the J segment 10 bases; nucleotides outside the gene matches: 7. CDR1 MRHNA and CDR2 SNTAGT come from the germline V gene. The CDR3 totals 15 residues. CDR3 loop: CASSGGLAGGHEQFF. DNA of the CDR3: TGTGCCAGCAGCGGCGGACTAGCGGGGGGGCACGAGCAGTTCTTC.